This T cell receptor (beta chain) was retrieved from a study of control samples from healthy donors and cancer patients. Repertoires were generated with immunoSEQ multiplex PCR, while TCRdb's copy carries only in-frame clones and drops some. The table has some 70,000 clones, about 83% seen once. In its sample, this clone was seen once. This TCR was sampled from a man aged 60 to 75 in good health. Sequencing was carried out using blood.

DNA of the CDR3: TGTGCCACCGGGGGGGAATTCGGTGAAGCTTTCTTT. This codes for CATGGEFGEAFF. V gene TRBV9 combines with J gene TRBJ1-1; tentatively, D is TRBD1 (5 bases). The CDR3 runs to 12 residues. Trimming removed 9 bases from V and 7 bases from J, with 16 bases in between. Germline V CDR1 and CDR2: SGDLS, YYNGEE.